These T cell receptor beta chains were read from a single sample in a study of immune characterization of retroperitoneal liposarcoma. TCRdb re-derived calls from the PCR reads in MiXCR, one entry per CDR3 protein. The repertoire includes around 11,000 distinct CDR3 sequences, 30% to 45% of them detected once, and over 9% sits in the top ten. Sequencing was done on a sample of tumor tissue. These receptors were collected from a female donor with retroperitoneal liposarcoma. Both conserved end residues are part of each CDR3. A D gene is named only where the DNA matches it firmly. Clone size, where shown, is once, few, many, or a class for clones that have expanded.

v_gene,d_gene,j_gene,abundance,CDR3aa,CDR3nt
TRBV11-2,.,TRBJ2-4,few,CASSLGNIQYF,TGTGCCAGCAGCTTAGGGAACATTCAGTACTTC
TRBV6-1,TRBD1,TRBJ1-2,.,CASSEVDRGYGYTF,TGTGCCAGCAGTGAAGTGGACAGGGGCTATGGCTACACCTTC
TRBV6-1,.,TRBJ2-3,.,CASRSGSIDTQYF,TGTGCCAGCAGGTCAGGGAGTATAGATACGCAGTATTTT
TRBV6-1,.,TRBJ2-1,many,CASSYYDTEGEQFF,TGTGCCAGCAGTTATTACGACACGGAAGGGGAGCAGTTCTTC
TRBV6-1,.,TRBJ2-1,.,CASRDPSNEQFF,TGTGCCAGCAGGGACCCATCCAATGAGCAGTTCTTC
TRBV5-1,.,TRBJ2-1,few,CASSLGDRSFTDEQFF,TGCGCCAGCAGCTTGGGCGACAGGAGTTTTACGGATGAGCAGTTCTTC
TRBV6-1,.,TRBJ2-2,medium-sized,CASRLQSGIPGELFF,TGTGCCAGCAGACTCCAGTCCGGAATTCCCGGGGAGCTGTTTTTT
TRBV4-1,TRBD2,TRBJ2-5,.,CASSQDLAVSYNEQYF,TGCGCCAGCAGCCAAGATCTAGCGGTTTCCTACAATGAGCAGTACTTC
TRBV12-3/TRBV12-4,.,TRBJ2-1,.,CANSLPTGSSYEQFF,TGTGCCAACAGTCTCCCGACAGGAAGCTCCTACGAGCAGTTCTTC
TRBV7-6,.,TRBJ2-1,many,CASSLAHRPERNEQFF,TGTGCCAGCAGCTTAGCCCATCGACCCGAGAGGAATGAGCAGTTCTTC
TRBV6-6,.,TRBJ2-3,.,CASSYSLVASTDTQYF,TGTGCCAGCAGTTACTCCCTAGTAGCCAGCACAGATACGCAGTATTTT
TRBV7-2,TRBD2,TRBJ2-2,medium-sized,CASSLTAGGTGELFF,TGTGCCAGCAGCTTAACAGCGGGAGGGACCGGGGAGCTGTTTTTT
TRBV6-1,.,TRBJ2-4,medium-sized,CASRAYSGLEAKNIQYF,TGTGCCAGCAGGGCCTACTCCGGACTCGAGGCCAAAAACATTCAGTACTTC
TRBV27,TRBD2,TRBJ2-1,once,CASQSGASSYNEQFF,TGTGCCAGCCAGAGCGGGGCTAGCTCCTACAATGAGCAGTTCTTC
TRBV6-1,.,TRBJ1-6,many,CASSDGPPRDSPLHF,TGTGCCAGCAGTGACGGACCCCCACGGGATTCACCCCTCCACTTT
TRBV7-2,TRBD2,TRBJ2-4,few,CASSLGGGNNIQYF,TGTGCCAGCAGCTTAGGCGGGGGGAACAACATTCAGTACTTC
TRBV6-6,TRBD2,TRBJ2-5,many,CASSYSRTSGRETQYF,TGTGCCAGCAGTTACTCGCGTACTAGCGGGAGGGAGACCCAGTACTTC
TRBV6-8,.,TRBJ2-3,.,CASVVGVPDTQYF,TGTGCCAGCGTAGTGGGAGTCCCTGATACGCAGTATTTT
TRBV11-3,TRBD2,TRBJ2-1,many,CASSLIGLAGGNEQFF,TGTGCCAGCAGCTTAATCGGACTAGCGGGAGGGAATGAGCAGTTCTTC
TRBV27,.,TRBJ2-7,medium-sized,CASSVRGKEYEQYF,TGTGCCAGCAGTGTACGGGGGAAGGAGTACGAGCAGTACTTC
TRBV6-1,.,TRBJ2-7,.,CASSEIGRGEIAGYEQYF,TGTGCCAGCAGTGAAATCGGCAGGGGGGAGATAGCGGGCTACGAGCAGTACTTC
TRBV10-2,.,TRBJ2-2,.,CASSRQPNTGELFF,TGTGCCAGCAGTAGACAGCCGAACACCGGGGAGCTGTTTTTT
TRBV6-5,.,TRBJ1-2,.,CASRDIFNYGYTF,TGTGCCAGCAGGGACATCTTTAACTATGGCTACACCTTC
TRBV24-1,TRBD2,TRBJ2-7,few,CATSDRGLAGENEQYF,TGTGCCACCAGTGATCGAGGACTAGCGGGAGAGAATGAGCAGTACTTC
TRBV12-3/TRBV12-4,.,TRBJ2-3,.,CASSFMAGSDTQYF,TGTGCCAGCAGTTTCATGGCAGGGAGTGATACGCAGTATTTT
TRBV11-3,.,TRBJ1-5,few,CASSLSGGYDQPQHF,TGTGCCAGCAGCTTATCCGGGGGGTATGATCAGCCCCAGCATTTT
TRBV6-8,TRBD2,TRBJ2-5,once,CAWTSGRLGYF,TGTGCCTGGACTAGCGGGAGATTAGGGTACTTC
TRBV6-1,TRBD2,TRBJ2-3,medium-sized,CASLAGGTDTQYF,TGTGCCAGTCTAGCGGGGGGCACAGATACGCAGTATTTT
TRBV6-2/TRBV6-3,TRBD2,TRBJ2-7,few,CASSRGLAASYEQYF,TGTGCCAGCAGCCGGGGACTAGCGGCCTCCTACGAGCAGTACTTC
TRBV27,.,TRBJ2-1,.,CASRPDSYNEQFF,TGTGCCAGCAGACCTGACAGTTACAATGAGCAGTTCTTC
TRBV6-1,TRBD1,TRBJ2-1,.,CASTRGGTGVYEQFF,TGTGCCAGCACTCGGGGTGGGACAGGGGTTTACGAGCAGTTCTTC
TRBV12-3/TRBV12-4,.,TRBJ1-1,once,CASSLKVGNTEAFF,TGTGCCAGCAGTTTAAAGGTGGGGAACACTGAAGCTTTCTTT
TRBV6-1,.,TRBJ1-2,few,CASRSSTGPTGYTF,TGTGCCAGCCGATCCTCGACAGGCCCGACGGGCTACACCTTC
TRBV6-1,.,TRBJ2-1,few,CASSQGEGAAYNEQFF,TGTGCCAGCTCCCAGGGGGAGGGAGCTGCCTACAATGAGCAGTTCTTC
TRBV6-1,TRBD2,TRBJ2-1,many,CASSEVHSGGSANEQFF,TGTGCCAGCAGTGAAGTGCATAGCGGGGGGTCAGCTAATGAGCAGTTCTTC
TRBV11-3,.,TRBJ2-1,medium-sized,CASSLGNGFQFF,TGTGCCAGCAGCTTAGGAAATGGCTTCCAGTTCTTC
TRBV12-3/TRBV12-4,.,TRBJ2-7,.,CASSFGRVSAWWF,TGTGCCAGCAGCTTCGGACGGGTCTCGGCATGGTGGTTC
TRBV7-4,.,TRBJ2-1,.,CASSLALF,TGTGCCAGCAGCTTAGCCCTCTTC
TRBV6-1,TRBD1,TRBJ2-1,medium-sized,CASSDPRDRGEETQFF,TGTGCCAGCAGTGACCCGAGGGACAGGGGGGAAGAGACCCAGTTCTTC
TRBV6-1,TRBD2,TRBJ2-1,few,CASSYSAGGQFGQFF,TGTGCCAGCAGTTATTCAGCGGGAGGGCAATTCGGGCAGTTCTTC
TRBV27,.,TRBJ2-3,.,CASSLWGADTDTQYF,TGTGCCAGCAGTTTATGGGGGGCGGACACAGATACGCAGTATTTT
TRBV6-1,.,TRBJ2-7,few,CASSRDLGYEQYF,TGTGCCAGCAGTCGGGACTTGGGCTACGAGCAGTACTTC
TRBV7-2,TRBD2,TRBJ2-5,few,CASSTSGTQETQYF,TGTGCCAGCAGCACAAGCGGGACCCAAGAGACCCAGTACTTC
TRBV6-5,TRBD2,TRBJ2-3,.,CASRTAGLAVSTDTQYF,TGTGCCAGCAGGACGGCCGGACTAGCGGTTAGCACAGATACGCAGTATTTT